This T cell receptor (beta chain) is from a study of CD8 T cells in ankylosing spondylitis. This clonotype was recorded at least ten times. Its antigen is not known. Libraries of TCR beta came from quantitative 5'-RACE with molecular barcodes. TCRdb re-called the 5' RACE reads with MiXCR, one entry per CDR3 protein. Of 50,000 to 65,000 distinct CDR3 sequences in the sample, around 7.4% were seen once. Overall study findings and caveats: A motif in TCR beta, a set of 8 or 9 highly homologous variants, appeared characteristic of ankylosing spondylitis blood. In ankylosing spondylitis patients, matched synovial fluid reportedly showed significant enrichment of disease-linked clones. There were earlier reports of some motif variants in reactive arthritis synovial fluid and blood.

The germline V gene has CDR1 MNHEY and CDR2 SVGEGT. The CDR3 has 15 residues. Trimming removed 2 bases from V and 3 bases from J, with 11 bases in between. The TCR originated in a female donor with ankylosing spondylitis or in good health (not recorded which). Input material: blood, either unsorted or a sorted T cell fraction (not recorded which). The rearrangement uses TRBV6-2 or TRBV6-3 and TRBJ2-1; a possible D gene is TRBD2 (5 bases). The CDR3 region has the DNA TGTGCCAGCAGTTACGGTCGGACTGACTACAATGAGCAGTTCTTC. Its protein is CASSYGRTDYNEQFF.